The 29 T cell receptor beta chains in this list originate from one sample, sequenced in a study of blood T cell repertoires in COVID-19. Produced via immunoSEQ multiplex PCR; TCRdb's table is partial and in-frame only. Altogether about 99,000 clones are present, over 80% being singletons, with the ten largest covering 1.5% to 2.5%. The sequenced material came from peripheral blood. The receptors were sampled from a man in his 70s with active or convalescent COVID-19.

In this sample, this clone turned up a few times. The genes are TRBV13 and TRBJ2-7; 9 bases are shared with TRBD2. CDR3 length: 15 residues. Germline-derived CDR1 and CDR2 are PRHDT and FYEKMQ (reference sequence). Germline trimming cut 2 bases from V and 1 base from J; bases unmatched to any gene: 3. The CDR3 here is CASSLLTSGSYEQYF. CDR3 coding DNA: TGTGCCAGCAGCTTACTCACTAGCGGGTCCTACGAGCAGTACTTC.

The V call is TRBV7-2, the J call TRBJ2-5; TRBD1 agrees at 7 bases. CDR1 and CDR2 from the germline V gene are SGHTA and FQGNSA. There are 14 residues in the CDR3. Unmatched junction bases numbered 8, after V lost 1 base and J lost 9 bases. CDR3 coding DNA: TGTGCCAGCAGCTTAGGGGGCGGGCAGGGGGCCCAGTACTTC. Translated: CASSLGGGQGAQYF.

The CDR3 is CASSLAPTGTQETQYF. The CDR3 DNA reads TGCGCCAGCAGCTTGGCCCCGACAGGGACTCAAGAGACCCAGTACTTC. The chain couples TRBV5-1 to TRBJ2-5; possibly TRBD1 for D (7 bases). Germline-derived CDR1 and CDR2 are SGHRS and YFSETQ. The CDR3 totals 16 residues. V was shortened by 0 bases and J by 2 bases, with 14 bases between the two germline ends.

This chain uses TRBV4-1 with TRBJ2-5, with TRBD1 identical over 9 bases. The CDR3 has 16 amino acids. Germline-derived CDR1 and CDR2 are MGHRA and YSYEKL. The V segment lost 1 base and the J segment 5 bases; nucleotides outside the gene matches: 8. CDR3 amino acids: CASSQAGTGTWETQYF. As DNA, the CDR3 is TGCGCCAGCAGCCAAGCGGGGACAGGGACGTGGGAGACCCAGTACTTC.

The chain recombines TRBV18 with TRBJ2-7; 9 nucleotides match TRBD1. Per germline, CDR1 KGHSH and CDR2 LQKENI. The CDR3 extends over 15 amino acids. J was trimmed by 6 bases and V by 3 bases; bases with no gene match: 9. Here the CDR3 DNA reads TGTGCCAGCTCACCGAGGACAGGGGACCTGAGCGAGCAGTACTTC. Protein: CASSPRTGDLSEQYF.

The chain uses TRBV19 and TRBJ1-3; D gene unclear. Trimming shortened V by 6 bases and J by 4 bases, and 10 bases separated the two germline ends. Looked up from germline, CDR1 is LNHDA and CDR2 is SQIVND (reference sequence). This CDR3 contains 13 residues. The CDR3 DNA reads as TGTGCCAGTAGCCCGCTACCGGGAAACACCATATATTTT. Translation gives CASSPLPGNTIYF.

CDR3 protein: CASSLSGTSLGEQYF. The CDR3 nucleotides read TGTGCCAGCAGTTTATCGGGGACAAGCCTGGGAGAGCAGTACTTC. J is TRBJ2-7 and V is TRBV28, with D perhaps matching TRBD1 (6 bases). The CDR3 has 15 amino acids. Germline CDR1 reads MDHEN; CDR2 reads SYDVKM. Trimming took off 1 base at V and 7 bases at J, with 17 bases between the two ends.

The chain combines TRBV4-1 with TRBJ1-2; tentatively, D is TRBD1 (5 bases). This CDR3 is built from 15 residues. V was shortened by 4 bases and J by 4 bases, with 16 bases between the two germline ends. From germline, CDR1 is MGHRA and CDR2 YSYEKL. The CDR3 reads CASSPGSTAPYGYTF. CDR3 nucleotides: TGCGCCAGCAGCCCAGGCTCGACAGCTCCCTATGGCTACACCTTC.

This clone appeared once. The J gene is TRBJ1-2, the V gene TRBV2, with TRBD1 identical over 7 bases. The CDR3 loop spans 15 amino acids. V was clipped by 6 bases and J by 1 base; unmatched bases: 8. Germline V CDR1 and CDR2: SNHLY, FYNNEI. The CDR3 DNA follows: TGTGCCAGCAGGAACCGGGACAGAGATAACTATGGCTACACCTTC. Residues: CASRNRDRDNYGYTF. The full variable domain, its missing parts supplied by reference TRBV2 and TRBJ1-2, is EPEVTQTPSHQVTQMGQEVILRCVPISNHLYFYWYRQILGQKVEFLVSFYNNEISEKSEIFDDQFSVERPDGSNFTLKIRSTKLEDSAMYFCASRNRDRDNYGYTFGSGTRLTVV.

J is TRBJ1-4 and V is TRBV28; D might be TRBD1 (5 bases). V shed 5 bases and J shed 5 bases, with 12 bases lying between them. Germline CDR1 is MDHEN and CDR2 is SYDVKM. This CDR3 is built from 14 residues. CDR3 nucleotide sequence: TGTGCCAGCAGTACCGGACAACTCAATGAAAAACTGTTTTTT. Encoded protein: CASSTGQLNEKLFF. Full variable domain (remainder filled in from reference TRBV28 and TRBJ1-4): DVKVTQSSRYLVKRTGEKVFLECVQDMDHENMFWYRQDPGLGLRLIYFSYDVKMKEKGDIPEGYSVSREKKERFSLILESASTNQTSMYLCASSTGQLNEKLFFGSGTQLSVL.

The genes are TRBV5-1 and TRBJ1-1, with D possibly being TRBD1 (5 bases). Germline V gene data show CDR1 as SGHRS and CDR2 as YFSETQ. Between the trimmed V and J ends, which lost 0 bases and 7 bases, there was a span of 16 bases. The CDR3 has 15 residues. The CDR3 DNA sequence: TGCGCCAGCAGCTTGGCTGGGGTGGGGACTGATGAAGCTTTCTTT. It specifies CASSLAGVGTDEAFF. The full variable domain, its missing parts supplied by reference TRBV5-1 and TRBJ1-1, is KAGVTQTPRYLIKTRGQQVTLSCSPISGHRSVSWYQQTPGQGLQFLFEYFSETQRNKGNFPGRFSGRQFSNSRSEMNVSTLELGDSALYLCASSLAGVGTDEAFFGQGTRLTVV.

The chain combines TRBV6-5 with TRBJ1-1, with D possibly matching TRBD1 (6 bases). Germline CDR1 reads MNHEY; CDR2 reads SVGAGI. The CDR3 length is 14 residues. V was shortened by 7 bases and J by 0 bases, with 12 bases between the two germline ends. The CDR3 nucleotides read TGTGCCAGCAAAATTGACAGGATGAACACTGAAGCTTTCTTT. This encodes CASKIDRMNTEAFF.

DNA for the CDR3: TGTGCCAGCAGCTCCACGGGATCAGGGGGTTATAATTCACCCCTCCACTTT. This codes for CASSSTGSGGYNSPLHF. The chain has TRBV7-6 and TRBJ1-6, with TRBD1 matching 7 bases. The germline CDR1 and CDR2 sequences are SGHVS and FNYEAQ. This CDR3 region has 17 residues. The junction had 10 bases not matched to a gene; V was cut back by 4 bases and J by 4 bases. The entire variable domain, with the rest obtained from reference TRBV7-6 and TRBJ1-6, is as follows: GAGVSQSPRYKVTKRGQDVALRCDPISGHVSLYWYRQALGQGPEFLTYFNYEAQQDKSGLPNDRFSAERPEGSISTLTIQRTEQRDSAMYRCASSSTGSGGYNSPLHFGNGTRLTVT.

The chain is built from TRBV14 and TRBJ2-7, with TRBD1 matching over 9 bases. The ends lost 3 bases at V and 2 bases at J; junction bases unmatched: 2. Germline V lookup: CDR1 SGHDN, CDR2 FVKESK. The CDR3 length is 14 residues. The CDR3 sequence: CASSQYRGPYEQYF. In nucleotides, the CDR3 is TGTGCCAGCAGCCAGTACAGGGGGCCCTACGAGCAGTACTTC.

This sequence joins TRBV2 and TRBJ1-1; D uncertain. The CDR3 extends over 15 amino acids. Germline-derived CDR1 and CDR2 are SNHLY and FYNNEI. Trimming took off 4 bases at V and 6 bases at J, with 18 bases between the two ends. This chain's CDR3 is CASSAMSSWRAEAFF. The CDR3 coding sequence is TGTGCCAGCAGTGCAATGAGCTCCTGGCGGGCTGAAGCTTTCTTT.

This chain joins TRBV6-5 and TRBJ1-1; the D is unclear. V shed 8 bases and J shed 0 bases, with 10 bases lying between them. The CDR3 runs to 13 residues. The V gene's germline CDR1 is MNHEY and CDR2 SVGAGI. CDR3 sequence: CASRSGVNTEAFF. CDR3 nucleotides: TGTGCCAGCCGTAGCGGAGTGAACACTGAAGCTTTCTTT.

This clone has just one count. The genes are TRBV9 and TRBJ2-2, with TRBD2 identical over 10 bases. Germline trimming cut 3 bases from V and 7 bases from J; bases unmatched to any gene: 9. CDR1 and CDR2 (germline): SGDLS, YYNGEE. This CDR3 has 16 amino acids. In DNA, the CDR3 is TGTGCCAGCAGCGCGTCCGGGACTAGCGTTCTCGGGGAGCTGTTTTTT. This translates into CASSASGTSVLGELFF.

This chain links TRBV15 with TRBJ1-2; maybe TRBD1 (6 bases). V was trimmed by 0 bases and J by 8 bases, leaving 19 bases between them. The CDR3 spans 16 residues. CDR1 is LNHNV and CDR2 is YYDKDF in the germline V gene (reference sequence). The CDR3 DNA follows: TGTGCCACCAGCAGAGATAGGACAGAAGGGATCGGGGGCTACACCTTC. Protein: CATSRDRTEGIGGYTF.

V is TRBV6-5 and J is TRBJ1-3, with a possible D match to TRBD1 (5 bases). Trimming pared 4 bases from V and 3 bases from J, leaving 7 bases between. The CDR3 length is 13 residues. Per germline, CDR1 MNHEY and CDR2 SVGAGI. Here the CDR3 reads CASSFTGGNTIYF. The CDR3 nucleotides are TGTGCCAGCAGTTTTACAGGTGGAAACACCATATATTTT.

A word on this clone: Additional DNA sequences in this sample encode the identical CDR3. The chain recombines TRBV5-1 with TRBJ2-7; a possible D gene is TRBD2 (6 bases). This CDR3 has 14 residues. The germline V gene encodes CDR1 SGHRS and CDR2 YFSETQ. V was pared by 1 base and J by 0 bases, with 8 bases between. The CDR3: CASSLQGGSYEQYF. The CDR3 DNA sequence: TGCGCCAGCAGCTTGCAGGGAGGCTCCTACGAGCAGTACTTC.

J is TRBJ2-5 and V is TRBV30, with 7 bases aligning to TRBD1. With V trimmed by 4 bases and J by 4 bases, 6 bases remained unmatched. The CDR3 is 13 amino acids. In germline, CDR1 is GTSNPN, CDR2 SVGIG (reference sequence). The CDR3 DNA follows: TGTGCCTGGAAGGGACAGAAGACAGAGACCCAGTACTTC. Its translation is CAWKGQKTETQYF. The full variable domain, completed using reference TRBV30 and TRBJ2-5, is SQTIHQWPATLVQPVGSPLSLECTVEGTSNPNLYWYRQAAGRGLQLLFYSVGIGQISSEVPQNLSASRPQDRQFILSSKKLLLSDSGFYLCAWKGQKTETQYFGPGTRLLVL.

The V call is TRBV18, the J call TRBJ1-6; TRBD1 matches 8 bases. The V gene's germline CDR1 is KGHSH and CDR2 LQKENI. The CDR3 consists of 15 residues. Trimming at V came to 5 bases and at J to 4 bases, leaving 4 bases not matched to a gene. CDR3 in amino acids: CASSAGTGYNSPLHF. The CDR3 nucleotides are TGTGCCAGCTCAGCCGGGACAGGTTATAATTCACCCCTCCACTTT.

This clone was seen more than once but under ten times. The chain joins TRBV11-2 to TRBJ1-3, with 7 bases lining up with TRBD1. The CDR3 runs 17 residues. Germline V gene lookup returns CDR1 SGHAT and CDR2 FQNNGV. Trimming took 5 bases from V and 3 from J; bases not matched to a gene: 13. The CDR3: CASSIPTAGGSGNTIYF. CDR3 bases: TGTGCCAGCAGCATACCGACGGCAGGGGGTAGTGGAAACACCATATATTTT.

This clone was detected only once. This chain uses TRBV5-6 with TRBJ2-3; TRBD2 matches 13 bases. This CDR3 contains 17 residues. The germline gives CDR1 SGHDT, CDR2 YYEEEE. V trimming: 4 bases; J trimming: 4 bases; junction bases outside the gene matches: 9. Here the CDR3 reads CASSQTSGGHFPDTQYF. In nucleotides, the CDR3 is TGTGCCAGCAGCCAGACTAGCGGGGGGCATTTCCCAGATACGCAGTATTTT.

This chain links TRBV6-2 or TRBV6-3 with TRBJ2-7; 8 nucleotides agree with TRBD2. Losses at the gene ends were 2 bases for V and 2 bases for J; bases not matched to a gene: 14. CDR1 and CDR2 (germline): MNHEY, SVGEGT. The CDR3 covers 18 residues. DNA for the CDR3: TGTGCCAGCAGTTACGAAGGTGGGCGGCGGGGGGCCCCCTACGAGCAGTACTTC. It specifies CASSYEGGRRGAPYEQYF.

The chain has TRBV7-6 and TRBJ2-1, with 11 nucleotides matching TRBD2. V dropped 2 bases and J dropped 1; count of bases not matched to a gene: 13. CDR3 length equals 20 residues. CDR1 and CDR2 from the germline V gene are SGHVS and FNYEAQ. The CDR3 spells CASSLKWGSGGAQSYNEQFF. The CDR3 DNA follows: TGTGCCAGCAGCTTAAAGTGGGGTAGCGGGGGGGCCCAATCCTACAATGAGCAGTTCTTC.

The chain has TRBV24-1 and TRBJ1-1; D uncertain. Germline values: CDR1 KGHDR, CDR2 SFDVKD. The CDR3 consists of 13 residues. V was pared by 4 bases and J by 1 base, with 6 bases between. The CDR3 nucleotides read TGTGCCACCAGTGACTCAGGGAACACTGAAGCTTTCTTT. This codes for CATSDSGNTEAFF.

This sequence joins TRBV5-1 and TRBJ2-7; 7 bases fit TRBD1. Looked up from germline, CDR1 is SGHRS and CDR2 is YFSETQ. CDR3 length: 15 amino acids. Trimming removed 2 bases from V and 3 bases from J; junction bases left unmatched: 8. The CDR3: CASSLPTGVGYEQYF. Written as DNA, the CDR3 is TGCGCCAGCAGCTTACCAACAGGGGTGGGCTACGAGCAGTACTTC.

The J gene is TRBJ2-7, the V gene TRBV6-1, with 7 positions matching TRBD1. V was clipped by 0 bases and J by 3 bases; unmatched bases: 8. The CDR3 extends over 16 amino acids. In germline, CDR1 is MNHNS, CDR2 SASEGT. CDR3 loop: CASSEARVRDSYEQYF. CDR3 sequence (DNA): TGTGCCAGCAGTGAAGCGAGAGTCCGGGACAGCTACGAGCAGTACTTC.